This entry lists 28 T cell receptor beta chains sequenced from one sample in a study of response to subunit inactivated influenza vaccine. One entry per CDR3 protein results from TCRdb running MiXCR on the RT-PCR reads. Here the sample spans 630,000 or so distinct CDR3 sequences, 15% to 19% being singletons. The source material was PBMCs from blood, sampled 11 to 12 days after vaccination. These receptors originate from a man aged 45-65 years who received an inactivated influenza vaccine.

The genes are TRBV20-1 and TRBJ2-5; TRBD2 matches 9 bases. V lost 3 bases and J lost 5; bases outside the gene matches: 1. This CDR3 spans 12 amino acids. CDR1 DFQATT and CDR2 SNEGSKA come from the germline V gene (reference sequence). Here the CDR3 reads CSARSGGETQYF. The CDR3 region has the DNA TGCAGTGCTAGGAGCGGGGGGGAGACCCAGTACTTC.

This clonotype has more than one count but fewer than ten. V is TRBV12-3 or TRBV12-4 and J is TRBJ2-3; D is perhaps TRBD1 or TRBD2 (7 bases each). Trimming took 4 bases from V and 4 from J, leaving 15 bases between them. This CDR3 region has 15 residues. DNA for the CDR3: TGTGCCAGCAGTTACAGGGGAGGGGGCGCAGATACGCAGTATTTT. This encodes CASSYRGGGADTQYF.

This clonotype has only a few counts. The rearrangement uses TRBV7-9 and TRBJ2-1; the match to TRBD1 covers 7 bases. The J segment lost 9 bases and the V segment lost 5 bases, leaving 16 bases of the junction unmatched. The CDR3 contains 16 residues. Germline CDR1 reads SEHNR; CDR2 reads FQNEAQ (reference sequence). CDR3 in amino acids: CASSNNRGWVSAEQFF. CDR3 DNA sequence: TGTGCCAGCAGCAATAACAGGGGTTGGGTTTCGGCTGAGCAGTTCTTC.

This clonotype turned up a few times. V is TRBV15 and J is TRBJ2-7; maybe TRBD1 (5 bases). Deletions cut 0 bases from V and 3 bases from J, with 9 bases between. The CDR3 totals 14 residues. CDR1 and CDR2 from the germline V gene are LNHNV and YYDKDF (reference sequence). In DNA, the CDR3 is TGTGCCACCAGCAGAGATCCAGGGCGCTACGAGCAGTACTTC. Amino acid sequence: CATSRDPGRYEQYF.

This CDR3 is CASSPPLLAGGNTQYF. CDR3 DNA: TGTGCCAGCAGCCCCCCCCTACTAGCGGGGGGGAATACGCAGTATTTT. The V gene is TRBV7-2, the J gene TRBJ2-3; 13 nucleotides match TRBD2. J lost 7 bases, V lost 5 bases, and 9 bases had no gene match. The CDR3 loop spans 16 amino acids. In germline, CDR1 is SGHTA, CDR2 FQGNSA.

This clonotype came up many times. The V gene is TRBV20-1, the J gene TRBJ2-2, with TRBD1 identical over 7 bases. Trimming removed 2 bases from V and 3 bases from J; junction bases left unmatched: 9. This CDR3 has 16 amino acids. The germline V gene has CDR1 DFQATT and CDR2 SNEGSKA (reference sequence). In nucleotides, the CDR3 is TGCAGTGCTAGAAACCGACAGGGCGGTTACACCGGGGAGCTGTTTTTT. Translated, it gives CSARNRQGGYTGELFF.

Only a few counts were recorded for this clonotype. The rearrangement joins TRBV7-2 to TRBJ1-2, with 10 bases fitting TRBD1. The trim removed 4 bases at V and 2 bases at J, leaving 1 base unmatched. Germline assignment: CDR1 SGHTA and CDR2 FQGNSA. The CDR3 is made up of 14 amino acids. The CDR3 DNA is TGTGCCAGCAGCTCGACAGGGGGCAACTATGGCTACACCTTC. The encoded protein is CASSSTGGNYGYTF.

This chain joins TRBV7-2 and TRBJ2-7, with 7 nucleotides matching TRBD2. The CDR3 runs 14 residues. Germline values: CDR1 SGHTA, CDR2 FQGNSA. The trim removed 7 bases at V and 6 bases at J, leaving 12 bases unmatched. The chain's CDR3 is CASISLAGLAEQYF. CDR3 DNA: TGTGCCAGCATCTCCTTAGCGGGCTTGGCCGAGCAGTACTTC.

This clonotype was counted between two and nine times. The chain uses TRBV4-1 and TRBJ1-2, with TRBD1 identical over 8 bases. Trimming cost V 8 bases and J 6 bases; bases outside gene matches: 14. In germline, CDR1 is MGHRA, CDR2 YSYEKL. This CDR3 contains 15 residues. The chain's CDR3 is CASGDTGGQSDGYTF. As DNA, the CDR3 is TGCGCCAGCGGAGATACAGGGGGACAGAGCGATGGCTACACCTTC.

This clonotype was seen more than once but under ten times. V is TRBV5-5 and J is TRBJ2-5; 9 nucleotides align to TRBD1. The germline V gene has CDR1 SGHKS and CDR2 YYEKEE (reference sequence). The CDR3 sequence is 15 residues long. J was trimmed by 2 bases and V by 6 bases; bases with no gene match: 8. CDR3 region: CASIIQGARQETQYF. Here the CDR3 DNA reads TGTGCCAGCATCATACAGGGGGCAAGGCAAGAGACCCAGTACTTC.

The chain carries TRBV6-5 and TRBJ1-2; possible D gene TRBD1, 6 bases. V dropped 4 bases and J dropped 8 bases, with 14 bases sitting between them. Germline values: CDR1 MNHEY, CDR2 SVGAGI. The CDR3 consists of 13 residues. This CDR3 reads CASSSQGGHGYTF. The CDR3 region has the DNA TGTGCCAGCAGTTCACAGGGCGGGCACGGCTACACCTTC.

This clonotype was seen at least ten times. The chain links TRBV29-1 to TRBJ2-7; 8 bases align to TRBD2. The V gene's germline CDR1 is SQVTM and CDR2 ANQGSEA. The CDR3 extends over 14 amino acids. With 6 bases clipped from V and 5 bases from J, the junction kept 12 bases outside the gene matches. The CDR3 reads CSVHAAGGMDEQYF. CDR3 DNA: TGCAGCGTCCATGCGGCGGGAGGAATGGACGAGCAGTACTTC.

This rearrangement joins TRBV29-1 to TRBJ2-7; 7 positions match TRBD1. The CDR3 is 13 amino acids. With 4 bases clipped from V and 7 bases from J, the junction kept 10 bases outside the gene matches. Germline V gene lookup returns CDR1 SQVTM and CDR2 ANQGSEA. The CDR3 region has the DNA TGCAGCGTTGCGCCGACAGGGTTATTGGAGCAGTACTTC. Encoded protein: CSVAPTGLLEQYF.

The chain recombines TRBV12-3 or TRBV12-4 with TRBJ2-4; D gene uncertain. V lost 4 bases to trimming and J lost 8 bases, with 9 bases between them. This CDR3 is 12 amino acids long. CDR3 sequence reads: CASSSRVHIQYF. Here the CDR3 DNA reads TGTGCCAGCAGTTCTAGGGTGCACATTCAGTACTTC.

The gene calls are TRBV9 and TRBJ2-6; 10 bases map to TRBD1. After removal of 4 bases from V and 1 base from J, the junction contained 5 bases not matched to a gene. The germline CDR1 and CDR2 sequences are SGDLS and YYNGEE. CDR3 length: 17 residues. The CDR3 bases are TGTGCCAGCAGCCCGGGACAGGGGCAATCTGGGGCCAACGTCCTGACTTTC. Residues: CASSPGQGQSGANVLTF.

This clonotype occurred a few times. The V and J genes are TRBV4-1 and TRBJ2-1; 8 bases are shared with TRBD2. Germline V gives CDR1 MGHRA, CDR2 YSYEKL. The V and J ends lost 4 bases and 1 base, in that order; junction bases with no gene match: 15. This CDR3 region has 19 residues. CDR3 coding DNA: TGCGCCAGCAGCCGACCTCTAGCGGGCCTAGGGGGTTCCTACAATGAGCAGTTCTTC. This encodes CASSRPLAGLGGSYNEQFF.

This clonotype was recorded many times. The V gene is TRBV6-1, the J gene TRBJ1-6; 8 nucleotides align to TRBD1. CDR3 size: 18 residues. V lost 5 bases, J lost 0 bases, and 9 bases stayed unmatched. The germline V gene has CDR1 MNHNS and CDR2 SASEGT. The CDR3, as DNA: TGTGCCAGCAGTCGACGGACAGGGATAAGCTCCTATAATTCACCCCTCCACTTT. This gives the protein CASSRRTGISSYNSPLHF.

This clonotype has only a few counts. The V call is TRBV29-1, the J call TRBJ2-4, with D perhaps being TRBD1 or TRBD2 (5 bases each). The CDR3 runs 14 residues. From germline, CDR1 is SQVTM and CDR2 ANQGSEA. With 5 bases removed from V and 0 bases from J, the gap between germline ends came to 11 bases. Here the CDR3 reads CSVYRDVAKNIQYF. The CDR3 DNA is TGCAGCGTTTACCGGGACGTAGCCAAAAACATTCAGTACTTC.

This clonotype was picked up a small number of times. The V gene is TRBV4-3, the J gene TRBJ2-2; TRBD2 matches 14 bases. Germline CDR1 is LGHNA and CDR2 is YSLEER. Trimming at V came to 1 base and at J to 9 bases, leaving 7 bases not matched to a gene. The CDR3 extends over 17 amino acids. For the CDR3, the DNA is TGCGCCAGCAGCCAAGGTCTGGGGACTAGCGGGAGTCGGGAGCTGTTTTTT. Amino acids: CASSQGLGTSGSRELFF.

The chain combines TRBV6-1 with TRBJ2-1, with 7 bases fitting TRBD1. V was clipped by 6 bases and J by 6 bases; unmatched bases: 8. The CDR3 length is 14 residues. Germline loops: CDR1 MNHNS, CDR2 SASEGT. The CDR3 DNA sequence: TGTGCCAGCAGGCCGATGACAGGGTTCAATGAGCAGTTCTTC. Amino acids: CASRPMTGFNEQFF.

Only a few counts were recorded for this clonotype. The chain carries TRBV12-5 and TRBJ2-1; 10 bases fit TRBD1. Trimming at V came to 7 bases and at J to 7 bases, leaving 7 bases not matched to a gene. CDR3 length: 14 residues. The germline CDR1 and CDR2 sequences are LGHNT and FRNRAP. DNA of the CDR3: TGTGCTAGTGCTCGGACAGGGGGAAAAAATGAGCAGTTCTTC. Translated, it gives CASARTGGKNEQFF.

The chain carries TRBV20-1 and TRBJ1-5, with D perhaps matching TRBD1 (6 bases). The V end lost 0 bases, the J end lost 0 bases, and 12 bases lay between the germline ends. The CDR3 contains 16 residues. The V gene's germline CDR1 is DFQATT and CDR2 SNEGSKA (reference sequence). CDR3 sequence reads: CSARESTGYSNQPQHF. The CDR3 region has the DNA TGCAGTGCTAGAGAATCGACAGGTTATAGCAATCAGCCCCAGCATTTT.

The chain uses TRBV12-3 or TRBV12-4 and TRBJ1-3, with 7 bases that match TRBD1. The CDR3 has 17 amino acids. J lost 0 bases, V lost 1 base, and 6 bases had no gene match. In DNA, the CDR3 is TGTGCCAGCAGTTTAGGGGATACAGGGGTCTCTGGAAACACCATATATTTT. It is translated as CASSLGDTGVSGNTIYF.

This clonotype has just a few counts. The chain carries TRBV6-5 and TRBJ2-3; D is unclear. Germline V gene lookup returns CDR1 MNHEY and CDR2 SVGAGI. The V end was cut by 0 bases, the J end by 3 bases, with 10 bases between. The CDR3 totals 15 residues. The CDR3 nucleotides are TGTGCCAGCAGTTACTCCCCCGCCGGGACAGATACGCAGTATTTT. This sequence encodes CASSYSPAGTDTQYF.

As to this clonotype: A single base separates this from a much larger clone, so it may be a read error. The chain couples TRBV5-5 to TRBJ2-7; no clear D. TRBJ2-1 matches the DNA end more closely, so the J call is doubtful. CDR3 length: 13 amino acids. In germline, CDR1 is SGHKS, CDR2 YYEKEE (reference sequence). Here the CDR3 DNA reads TGTGCCAGCAGCCTAAGACAAACCTACGAGCAGTTCTTC. This encodes CASSLRQTYEQFF.

This clonotype was recorded at least ten times. The chain uses TRBV5-6 and TRBJ2-3; TRBD2 aligns across 9 bases. CDR3 length: 16 amino acids. Trimming removed 4 bases from V and 0 bases from J; junction bases left unmatched: 6. Germline V gene lookup returns CDR1 SGHDT and CDR2 YYEEEE. The CDR3 coding sequence is TGTGCCAGCAGCATTGGGACTAGCCTTAGCACAGATACGCAGTATTTT. Translation gives CASSIGTSLSTDTQYF.

This chain connects TRBV12-3 or TRBV12-4 to TRBJ2-1, with D perhaps matching TRBD2 (6 bases). The CDR3 contains 16 residues. The V gene lost 2 bases and the J gene lost 5 bases, with 16 bases spanning the gap. CDR3 in DNA: TGTGCCAGCAGTTTAAGGCGGGACCTCCCCGACAATGAGCAGTTCTTC. As protein: CASSLRRDLPDNEQFF.

V is TRBV7-9 and J is TRBJ1-2; D is possibly TRBD1 (6 bases). V was clipped by 1 base and J by 1 base, with 13 bases between them. CDR3 length equals 16 residues. Germline lookup yields CDR1 SEHNR and CDR2 FQNEAQ (reference sequence). The chain's CDR3 is CASSLGIQGINYGYTF. The CDR3 DNA is TGTGCCAGCAGCTTAGGGATACAGGGAATTAACTATGGCTACACCTTC. The complete variable domain, with remaining parts taken from reference TRBV7-9 and TRBJ1-2, reads DTGVSQNPRHKITKRGQNVTFRCDPISEHNRLYWYRQTLGQGPEFLTYFQNEAQLEKSRLLSDRFSAERPKGSFSTLEIQRTEQGDSAMYLCASSLGIQGINYGYTFGSGTRLTVV.